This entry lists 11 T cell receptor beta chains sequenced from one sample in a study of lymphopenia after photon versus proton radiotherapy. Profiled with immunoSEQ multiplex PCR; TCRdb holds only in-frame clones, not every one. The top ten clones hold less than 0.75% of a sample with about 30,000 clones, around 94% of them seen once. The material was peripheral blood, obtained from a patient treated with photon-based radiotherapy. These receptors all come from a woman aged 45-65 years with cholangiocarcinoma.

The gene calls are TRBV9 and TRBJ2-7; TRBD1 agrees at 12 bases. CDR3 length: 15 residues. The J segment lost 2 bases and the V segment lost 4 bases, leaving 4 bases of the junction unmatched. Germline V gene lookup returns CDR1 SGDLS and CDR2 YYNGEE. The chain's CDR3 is CASSLRDRGPYEQYF. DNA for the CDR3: TGTGCCAGCAGCCTACGGGACAGGGGGCCCTACGAGCAGTACTTC.

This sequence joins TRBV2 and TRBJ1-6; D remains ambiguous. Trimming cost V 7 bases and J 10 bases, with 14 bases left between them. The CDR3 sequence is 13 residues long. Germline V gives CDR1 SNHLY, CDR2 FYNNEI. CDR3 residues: CASTEGSVSPLHF. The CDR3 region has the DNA TGTGCCAGCACGGAAGGGTCGGTATCACCCCTCCACTTT.

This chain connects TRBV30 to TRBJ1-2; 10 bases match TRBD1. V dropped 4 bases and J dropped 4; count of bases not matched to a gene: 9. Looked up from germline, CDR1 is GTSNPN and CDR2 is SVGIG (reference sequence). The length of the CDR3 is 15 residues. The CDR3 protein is CAWITGTGDFYGYTF. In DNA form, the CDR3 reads TGTGCCTGGATAACCGGGACAGGGGATTTCTATGGCTACACCTTC.

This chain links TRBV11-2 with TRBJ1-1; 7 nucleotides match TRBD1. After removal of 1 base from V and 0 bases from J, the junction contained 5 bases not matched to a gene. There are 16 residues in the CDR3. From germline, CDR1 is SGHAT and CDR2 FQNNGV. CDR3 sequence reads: CASSLGTGAMNTEAFF. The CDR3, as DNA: TGTGCCAGCAGCTTAGGGACAGGCGCTATGAACACTGAAGCTTTCTTT.

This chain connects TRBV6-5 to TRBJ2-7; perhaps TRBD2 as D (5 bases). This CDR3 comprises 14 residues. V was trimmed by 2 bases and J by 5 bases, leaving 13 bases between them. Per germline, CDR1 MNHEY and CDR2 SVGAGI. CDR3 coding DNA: TGTGCCAGCAGTTACGCCCGGGGTAGAGACGAGCAGTACTTC. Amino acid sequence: CASSYARGRDEQYF.

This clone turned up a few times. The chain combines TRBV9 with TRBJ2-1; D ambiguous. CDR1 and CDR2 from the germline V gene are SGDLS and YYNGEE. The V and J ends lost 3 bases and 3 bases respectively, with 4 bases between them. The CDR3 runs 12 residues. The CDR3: CASSAGYNEQFF. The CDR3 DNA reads TGTGCCAGCAGCGCGGGCTACAATGAGCAGTTCTTC.

CDR3 bases: TGTGCCAGCAAGGATTCAGGGTTAAATGAAAAACTGTTTTTT. This translates into CASKDSGLNEKLFF. The chain employs TRBV2 and TRBJ1-4; TRBD1 might be the D (5 bases). The CDR3 has 14 amino acids. V lost 7 bases and J lost 5, with 14 bases in between. Germline V gene data show CDR1 as SNHLY and CDR2 as FYNNEI.

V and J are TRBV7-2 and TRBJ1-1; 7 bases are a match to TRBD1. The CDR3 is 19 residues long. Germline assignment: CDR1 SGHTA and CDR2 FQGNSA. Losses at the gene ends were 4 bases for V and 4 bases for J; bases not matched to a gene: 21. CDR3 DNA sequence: TGTGCCAGCAGCTCGCGCCGTATAATAACAGGGGCGTCGGGCACTGAAGCTTTCTTT. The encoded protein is CASSSRRIITGASGTEAFF. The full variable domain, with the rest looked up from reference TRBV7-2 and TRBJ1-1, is GAGVSQSPSNKVTEKGKDVELRCDPISGHTALYWYRQSLGQGLEFLIYFQGNSAPDKSGLPSDRFSAERTGGSVSTLTIQRTQQEDSAVYLCASSSRRIITGASGTEAFFGQGTRLTVV.

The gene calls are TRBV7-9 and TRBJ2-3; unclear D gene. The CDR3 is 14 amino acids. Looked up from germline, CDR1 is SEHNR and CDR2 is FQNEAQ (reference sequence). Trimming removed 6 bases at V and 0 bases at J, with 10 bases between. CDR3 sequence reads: CASSLTRSTDTQYF. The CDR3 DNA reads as TGTGCCAGCAGTCTGACGCGGAGCACAGATACGCAGTATTTT.

CDR3 DNA: TGTGCCAGTAAAGATTGGCAAGGCAATCAGCCCCAGCATTTT. Encoded protein: CASKDWQGNQPQHF. This chain connects TRBV19 to TRBJ1-5; D gene ambiguous. Germline assignment: CDR1 LNHDA and CDR2 SQIVND (reference sequence). The CDR3 covers 14 residues. With 7 bases removed from V and 2 bases from J, the gap between germline ends came to 12 bases. The variable domain in full, with the rest retrieved from reference TRBV19 and TRBJ1-5, is DGGITQSPKYLFRKEGQNVTLSCEQNLNHDAMYWYRQDPGQGLRLIYYSQIVNDFQKGDIAEGYSVSREKKESFPLTVTSAQKNPTAFYLCASKDWQGNQPQHFGDGTRLSIL.

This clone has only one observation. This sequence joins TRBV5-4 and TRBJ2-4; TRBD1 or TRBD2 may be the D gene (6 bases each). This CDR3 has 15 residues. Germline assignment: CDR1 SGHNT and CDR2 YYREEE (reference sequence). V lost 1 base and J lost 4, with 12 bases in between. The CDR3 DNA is TGTGCCAGCAGCTTGCCGGGGGCGGCTAAAAACATTCAGTACTTC. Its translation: CASSLPGAAKNIQYF.